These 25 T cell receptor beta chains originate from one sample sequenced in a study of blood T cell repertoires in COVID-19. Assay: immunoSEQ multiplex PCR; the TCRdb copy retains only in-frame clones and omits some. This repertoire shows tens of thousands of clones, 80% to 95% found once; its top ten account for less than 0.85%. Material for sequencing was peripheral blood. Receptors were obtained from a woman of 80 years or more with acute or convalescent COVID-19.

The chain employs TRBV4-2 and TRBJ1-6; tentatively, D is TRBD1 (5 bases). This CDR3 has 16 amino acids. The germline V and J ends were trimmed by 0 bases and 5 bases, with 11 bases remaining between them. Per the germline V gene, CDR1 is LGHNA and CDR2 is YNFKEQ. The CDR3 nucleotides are TGTGCCAGCAGCCAAGATCAGGGTCGCGATAATTCACCCCTCCACTTT. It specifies CASSQDQGRDNSPLHF.

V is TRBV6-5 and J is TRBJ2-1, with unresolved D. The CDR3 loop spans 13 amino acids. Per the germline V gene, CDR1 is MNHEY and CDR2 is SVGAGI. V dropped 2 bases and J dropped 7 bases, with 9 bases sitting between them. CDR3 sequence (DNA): TGTGCCAGCAGTTACCCCCCCCTGAATGAGCAGTTCTTC. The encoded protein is CASSYPPLNEQFF.

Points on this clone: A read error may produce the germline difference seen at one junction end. The CDR3 bases are TGTGCCAGCAGTTTTTACAGGCAAATCGCCTTC. It encodes CASSFYRQIAF. The rearrangement uses TRBV12-3 or TRBV12-4 and TRBJ1-2; a possible D gene is TRBD1 (5 bases). This CDR3 is 11 amino acids long.

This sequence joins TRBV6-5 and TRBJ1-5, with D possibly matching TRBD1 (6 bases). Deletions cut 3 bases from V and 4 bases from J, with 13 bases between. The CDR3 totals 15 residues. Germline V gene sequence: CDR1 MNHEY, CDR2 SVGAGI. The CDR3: CASSYSGQSNQPQHF. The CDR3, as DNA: TGTGCCAGCAGTTATTCCGGACAGAGTAATCAGCCCCAGCATTTT.

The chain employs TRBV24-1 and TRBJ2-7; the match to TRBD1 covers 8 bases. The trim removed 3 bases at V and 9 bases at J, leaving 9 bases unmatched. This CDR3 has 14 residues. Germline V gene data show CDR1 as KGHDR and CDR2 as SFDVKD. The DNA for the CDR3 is TGTGCCACCAGTGATCCGGGACAGGCCGGTGGGCAGTACTTC. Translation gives CATSDPGQAGGQYF.

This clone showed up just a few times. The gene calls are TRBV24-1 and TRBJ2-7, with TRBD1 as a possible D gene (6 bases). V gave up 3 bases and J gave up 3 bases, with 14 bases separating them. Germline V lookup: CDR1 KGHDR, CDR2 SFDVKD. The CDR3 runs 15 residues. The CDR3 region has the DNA TGTGCCACCAGTGATACCCGGGACACCTACTACGAGCAGTACTTC. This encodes CATSDTRDTYYEQYF.

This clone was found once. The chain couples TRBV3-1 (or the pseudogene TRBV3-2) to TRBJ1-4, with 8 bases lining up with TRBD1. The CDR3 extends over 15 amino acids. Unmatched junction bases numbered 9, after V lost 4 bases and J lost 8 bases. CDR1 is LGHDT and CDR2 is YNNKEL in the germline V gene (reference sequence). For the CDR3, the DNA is TGTGCCAGCAGCCCGCCGACAGGGGCAGGAGAAAAACTGTTTTTT. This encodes CASSPPTGAGEKLFF.

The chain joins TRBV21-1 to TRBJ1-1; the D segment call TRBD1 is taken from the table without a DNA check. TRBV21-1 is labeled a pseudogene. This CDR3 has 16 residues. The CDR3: CASSDQDRAENTEAFF. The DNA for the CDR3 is TGTGCCAGCAGCGACCAAGACAGGGCCGAGAACACTGAAGCTTTCTTT.

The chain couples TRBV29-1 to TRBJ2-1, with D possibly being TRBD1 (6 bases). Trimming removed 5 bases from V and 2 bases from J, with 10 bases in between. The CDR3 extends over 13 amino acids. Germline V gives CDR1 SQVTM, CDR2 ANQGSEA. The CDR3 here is CSVRDTPYNEQFF. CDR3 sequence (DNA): TGCAGCGTTAGGGACACCCCCTACAATGAGCAGTTCTTC.

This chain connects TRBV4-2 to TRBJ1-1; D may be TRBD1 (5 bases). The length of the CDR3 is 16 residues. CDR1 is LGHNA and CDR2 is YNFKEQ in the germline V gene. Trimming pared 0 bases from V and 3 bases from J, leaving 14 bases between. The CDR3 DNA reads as TGTGCCAGCAGCCAAGATGTGGGGGGGGGACACACTGAAGCTTTCTTT. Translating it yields CASSQDVGGGHTEAFF.

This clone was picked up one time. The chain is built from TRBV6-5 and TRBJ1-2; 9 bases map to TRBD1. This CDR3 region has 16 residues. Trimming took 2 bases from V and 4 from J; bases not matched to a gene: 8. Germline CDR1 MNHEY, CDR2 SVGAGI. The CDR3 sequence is CASSYPTGQGGYGYTF. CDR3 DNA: TGTGCCAGCAGTTACCCTACGGGACAGGGAGGCTATGGCTACACCTTC.

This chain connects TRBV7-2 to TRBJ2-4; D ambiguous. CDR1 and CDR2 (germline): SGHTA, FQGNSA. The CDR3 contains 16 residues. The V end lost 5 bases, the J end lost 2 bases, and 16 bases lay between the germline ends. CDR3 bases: TGTGCCAGCAGCCTAATGCCACAGTATTCCAAAAACATTCAGTACTTC. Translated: CASSLMPQYSKNIQYF.

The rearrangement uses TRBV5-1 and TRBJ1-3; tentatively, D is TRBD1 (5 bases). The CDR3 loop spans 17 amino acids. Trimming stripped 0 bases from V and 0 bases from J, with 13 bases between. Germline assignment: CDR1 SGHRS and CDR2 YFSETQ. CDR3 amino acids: CASSLGTYGGSGNTIYF. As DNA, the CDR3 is TGCGCCAGCAGCTTGGGGACCTACGGGGGCTCTGGAAACACCATATATTTT.

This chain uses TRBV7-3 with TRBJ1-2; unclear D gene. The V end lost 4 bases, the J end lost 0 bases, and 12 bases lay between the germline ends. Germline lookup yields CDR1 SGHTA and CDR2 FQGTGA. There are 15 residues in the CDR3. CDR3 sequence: CASSSLGLPNYGYTF. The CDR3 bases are TGTGCCAGCAGCTCTCTCGGACTGCCTAACTATGGCTACACCTTC.

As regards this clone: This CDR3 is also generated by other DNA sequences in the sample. CDR3 amino acids: CASSLGGGTEAFF. CDR3 in DNA: TGTGCCAGCAGTTTAGGAGGGGGCACTGAAGCTTTCTTT. The chain recombines TRBV12-3 or TRBV12-4 with TRBJ1-1; possible D gene TRBD1, 6 bases. V shed 1 base and J shed 4 bases, with 7 bases lying between them. The CDR3 runs 13 residues.

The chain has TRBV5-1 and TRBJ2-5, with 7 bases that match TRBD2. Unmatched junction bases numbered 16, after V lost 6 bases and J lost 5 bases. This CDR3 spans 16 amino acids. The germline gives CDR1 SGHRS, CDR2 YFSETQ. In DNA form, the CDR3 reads TGCGCCAGCACCCCGGGCGCGGGGGACCTTTGGGAGACCCAGTACTTC. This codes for CASTPGAGDLWETQYF.

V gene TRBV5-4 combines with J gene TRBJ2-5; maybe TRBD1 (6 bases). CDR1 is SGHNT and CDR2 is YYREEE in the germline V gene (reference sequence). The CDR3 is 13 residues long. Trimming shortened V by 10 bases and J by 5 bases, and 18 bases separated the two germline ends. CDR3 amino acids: CAETRQGSETQYF. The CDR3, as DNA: TGTGCCGAAACCCGTCAGGGGAGTGAGACCCAGTACTTC.

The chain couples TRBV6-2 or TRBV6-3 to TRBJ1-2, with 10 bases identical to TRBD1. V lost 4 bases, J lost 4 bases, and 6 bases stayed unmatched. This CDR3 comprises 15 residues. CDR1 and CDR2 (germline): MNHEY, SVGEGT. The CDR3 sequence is CASSSRQGAFYGYTF. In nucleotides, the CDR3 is TGTGCCAGCAGTTCACGACAGGGGGCTTTCTATGGCTACACCTTC.

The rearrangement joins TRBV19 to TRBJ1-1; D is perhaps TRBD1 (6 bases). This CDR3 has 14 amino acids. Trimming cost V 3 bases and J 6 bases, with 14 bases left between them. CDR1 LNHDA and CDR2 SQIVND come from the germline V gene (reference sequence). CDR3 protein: CASSITGGRAEAFF. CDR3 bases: TGTGCCAGTAGTATTACGGGGGGCAGGGCTGAAGCTTTCTTT.

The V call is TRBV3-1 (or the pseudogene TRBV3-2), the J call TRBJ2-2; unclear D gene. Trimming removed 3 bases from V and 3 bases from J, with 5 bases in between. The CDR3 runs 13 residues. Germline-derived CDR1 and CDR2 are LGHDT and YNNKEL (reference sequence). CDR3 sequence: CASSQYYTGELFF. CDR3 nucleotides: TGTGCCAGCAGCCAGTACTACACCGGGGAGCTGTTTTTT.

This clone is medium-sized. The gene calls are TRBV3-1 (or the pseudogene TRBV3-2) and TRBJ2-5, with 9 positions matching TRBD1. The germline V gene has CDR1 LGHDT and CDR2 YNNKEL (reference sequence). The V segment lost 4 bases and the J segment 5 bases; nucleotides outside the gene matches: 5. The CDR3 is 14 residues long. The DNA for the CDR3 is TGTGCCAGCAGCCCACCGACAGGGGGGGAGACCCAGTACTTC. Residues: CASSPPTGGETQYF.

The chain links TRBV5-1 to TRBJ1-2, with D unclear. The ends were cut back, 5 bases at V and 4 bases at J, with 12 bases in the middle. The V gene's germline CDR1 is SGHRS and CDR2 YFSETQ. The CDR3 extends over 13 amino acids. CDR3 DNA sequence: TGCGCCAGCAGTCATGACTTGGGCTATGGCTACACCTTC. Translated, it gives CASSHDLGYGYTF.

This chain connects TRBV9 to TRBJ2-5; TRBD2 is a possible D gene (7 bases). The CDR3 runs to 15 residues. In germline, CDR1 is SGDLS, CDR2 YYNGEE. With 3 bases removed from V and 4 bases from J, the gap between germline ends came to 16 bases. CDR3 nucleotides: TGTGCCAGCAGCGATCGGCAGGGGAGGGGAGAGACCCAGTACTTC. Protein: CASSDRQGRGETQYF.

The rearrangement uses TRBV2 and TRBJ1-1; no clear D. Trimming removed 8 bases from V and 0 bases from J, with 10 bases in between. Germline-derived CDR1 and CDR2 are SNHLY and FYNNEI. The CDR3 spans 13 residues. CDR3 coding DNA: TGTGCCAGCTCCGGGGATATGAACACTGAAGCTTTCTTT. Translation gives CASSGDMNTEAFF.

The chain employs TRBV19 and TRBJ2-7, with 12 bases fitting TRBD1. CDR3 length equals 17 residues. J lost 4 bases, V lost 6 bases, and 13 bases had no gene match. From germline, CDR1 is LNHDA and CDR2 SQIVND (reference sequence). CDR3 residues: CASRGAGTGGIAYEQYF. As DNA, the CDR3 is TGTGCCAGTAGGGGAGCCGGGACAGGGGGCATTGCATACGAGCAGTACTTC. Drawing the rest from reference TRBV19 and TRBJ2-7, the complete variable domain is DGGITQSPKYLFRKEGQNVTLSCEQNLNHDAMYWYRQDPGQGLRLIYYSQIVNDFQKGDIAEGYSVSREKKESFPLTVTSAQKNPTAFYLCASRGAGTGGIAYEQYFGPGTRLTVT.